Reported below is one TCR beta chain. As yet, its antigen is unknown. The source of the sample is a study of chemoradiotherapy in HPV16-positive cancers. On the study more broadly: Candidate HPV-specific T-cell clones and common TCR motifs came from functional assays in a couple of HPV16-positive patients.

Measured with immunoSEQ multiplex PCR; TCRdb has only the in-frame clones, and not every one. Counted here are over 6,000 clones, about 88% occurring once; the ten biggest clones make up under 3.5%. Overall study results and limits: Non-HPV-specific T cells did not expand in tumors during treatment, whereas candidate HPV-specific clones and E7-related motifs did.

The germline V and J ends were trimmed by 5 bases and 4 bases, with 9 bases remaining between them. The CDR3 extends over 13 amino acids. CDR1 is SGHTA and CDR2 is FQGNSA in the germline V gene. The TCR sequence derives from a human donor with HPV-associated anogenital cancer. The sequenced sample was tumor tissue, obtained from a patient who underwent chemoradiotherapy. The rearrangement uses TRBV7-2 and TRBJ1-5; D is possibly TRBD1 (5 bases). In DNA, the CDR3 is TGTGCCAGCAGCGGGGGGGGGAATCAGCCCCAGCATTTT. The encoded protein is CASSGGGNQPQHF.